Shown below are 13 T cell receptor beta chains from a single sample sequenced in a study of shared T cell receptors in the human thymus. TCRdb's copy holds only in-frame clones and misses some; the assay was immunoSEQ multiplex PCR. The sample consists of almost 550,000 clones, approximately 80% of them appearing once. These data were likewise used in another study, on human thymus T cells.

Sequencing was carried out using thymocytes. The origin of the receptors is a boy younger than two with a congenital heart defect.

The V call is TRBV19, the J call TRBJ1-2, with TRBD1 matching 7 bases. Germline CDR1 LNHDA, CDR2 SQIVND (reference sequence). The CDR3 loop spans 16 amino acids. Trimming cost V 7 bases and J 4 bases; bases outside gene matches: 15. The CDR3 loop is CASTPPDRHHGYGYTF. CDR3 DNA sequence: TGTGCCAGTACCCCTCCGGACAGGCATCACGGCTATGGCTACACCTTC.

The rearrangement uses TRBV27 and TRBJ2-3, with unresolved D. The CDR3 is 11 amino acids. Germline loops: CDR1 MNHEY, CDR2 SMNVEV (reference sequence). V was trimmed by 3 bases and J by 8 bases, leaving 6 bases between them. CDR3 sequence: CASSFGGTQYF. The CDR3 DNA is TGTGCCAGCAGTTTTGGCGGTACGCAGTATTTT.

This clone was seen more than once but under ten times. The chain joins TRBV12-5 to TRBJ2-7; maybe TRBD1 (6 bases). Germline CDR1 and CDR2: LGHNT and FRNRAP. The CDR3 covers 14 residues. The ends were cut back, 1 base at V and 2 bases at J, with 9 bases in the middle. The CDR3 protein is CASGLGGQTYEQYF. The CDR3 DNA is TGTGCTAGTGGTTTGGGGGGGCAGACCTACGAGCAGTACTTC.

The chain employs TRBV7-8 and TRBJ2-7; D remains unclear. Germline values: CDR1 SGHVS, CDR2 FQNEAQ. This CDR3 spans 12 amino acids. Trimming shortened V by 5 bases and J by 4 bases, and 9 bases separated the two germline ends. The CDR3, as DNA: TGTGCCAGCAGCCACGACTCTTACGAGCAGTACTTC. Amino acids: CASSHDSYEQYF.

The V and J genes are TRBV11-1 and TRBJ2-3; D perhaps matches TRBD1 (6 bases). This CDR3 contains 17 residues. V lost 4 bases and J 4 bases, leaving 21 bases between the germline ends. Germline CDR1 reads SGHAT; CDR2 reads FQDESV (reference sequence). The CDR3 nucleotides read TGTGCCAGCAGCTCCTGGCAAGGGTCAGGGGAAGCAGATACGCAGTATTTT. Translating it yields CASSSWQGSGEADTQYF. Complete variable domain (other parts from reference TRBV11-1 and TRBJ2-3): EAEVAQSPRYKITEKSQAVAFWCDPISGHATLYWYRQILGQGPELLVQFQDESVVDDSQLPKDRFSAERLKGVDSTLKIQPAELGDSAMYLCASSSWQGSGEADTQYFGPGTRLTVL.

This sequence joins TRBV2 and TRBJ1-5; D uncertain. V gave up 6 bases and J gave up 0 bases, with 9 bases separating them. From germline, CDR1 is SNHLY and CDR2 FYNNEI. The CDR3 has 14 residues. The CDR3 protein is CASREQYSNQPQHF. In DNA form, the CDR3 reads TGTGCCAGCAGGGAACAGTATAGCAATCAGCCCCAGCATTTT.

The chain employs TRBV29-1 and TRBJ2-3; 7 nucleotides line up with TRBD2. CDR3 size: 12 residues. Germline trimming cut 7 bases from V and 4 bases from J; bases unmatched to any gene: 5. CDR1 and CDR2 from the germline V gene are SQVTM and ANQGSEA. The CDR3 spells CSGAGESDTQYF. The CDR3 nucleotides are TGCAGCGGGGCGGGAGAGTCAGATACGCAGTATTTT.

This clone was recorded only once. The V call is TRBV25-1, the J call TRBJ2-5; 9 positions match TRBD1. The CDR3 is made up of 15 amino acids. Per germline, CDR1 MGHDK and CDR2 SYGVNS. The J segment lost 4 bases and the V segment lost 4 bases, leaving 7 bases of the junction unmatched. DNA of the CDR3: TGTGCCAGCAGTGTGGGACAGGGATTAACAGAGACCCAGTACTTC. It translates to CASSVGQGLTETQYF.

This clone was seen a handful of times. V is TRBV5-1 and J is TRBJ2-5; 7 bases map to TRBD1. The germline CDR1 and CDR2 sequences are SGHRS and YFSETQ. The CDR3 totals 13 residues. The ends lost 2 bases at V and 7 bases at J; junction bases unmatched: 5. The CDR3 DNA sequence: TGCGCCAGCAGCTTTGGGCAGGGGGTGACCCAGTACTTC. Residues: CASSFGQGVTQYF.

A few counts support this clone. The rearrangement joins TRBV11-3 to TRBJ1-1; D is undetermined. V was cut by 5 bases and J by 7 bases, with 11 bases left in between. The CDR3 sequence is 12 residues long. The V gene's germline CDR1 is SGHNT and CDR2 YENEEA. In DNA form, the CDR3 reads TGTGCCAGCAGCCCCTCGAGGAATGAAGCTTTCTTT. Translating it yields CASSPSRNEAFF.

The CDR3 DNA reads TGTGCCAGCAGCCCTAGTTTGGTGGAGACCCAGTACTTC. Amino acids: CASSPSLVETQYF. J is TRBJ2-5 and V is TRBV7-8; D gene uncertain. V was cut by 5 bases and J by 5 bases, with 12 bases left in between. The CDR3 totals 13 residues. CDR1 and CDR2 (germline): SGHVS, FQNEAQ.

This rearrangement joins TRBV19 to TRBJ2-2, with D possibly being TRBD2 (5 bases). Trimming stripped 5 bases from V and 1 base from J, with 8 bases between. This CDR3 spans 14 amino acids. CDR1 is LNHDA, CDR2 SQIVND, per germline (reference sequence). The CDR3 nucleotides are TGTGCCAGTAGTCCCGGGGTGAACACCGGGGAGCTGTTTTTT. Translating gives CASSPGVNTGELFF. The whole variable domain, remainder taken from reference TRBV19 and TRBJ2-2, is DGGITQSPKYLFRKEGQNVTLSCEQNLNHDAMYWYRQDPGQGLRLIYYSQIVNDFQKGDIAEGYSVSREKKESFPLTVTSAQKNPTAFYLCASSPGVNTGELFFGEGSRLTVL.

J is TRBJ2-2 and V is TRBV27; 13 nucleotides line up with TRBD2. The V gene's germline CDR1 is MNHEY and CDR2 SMNVEV (reference sequence). V shed 2 bases and J 6 bases; nucleotides not matched to a gene: 3. CDR3 length: 16 amino acids. The chain's CDR3 is CASSLRTSGSPGELFF. In DNA form, the CDR3 reads TGTGCCAGCAGTTTACGGACTAGCGGGAGTCCCGGGGAGCTGTTTTTT.